The TCR beta chain described here comes from a study of T cells in Graves' hyperthyroidism and ophthalmopathy. Findings and caveats of the study: Ophthalmopathy and stable hyperthyroidism were told apart by a 13 V-J model. Most thyroid clonotypes that were expanded above 0.001 also turned up in blood.

RNA transcripts provided the source from which TCR beta CDR3 regions were amplified. RT-PCR in the first round (using the HTBI primer set) targeted the TCR CDR3. Via MiXCR, TCRdb re-called the multiplex PCR reads, giving one row per CDR3 protein. The sample lists fewer than 350,000 distinct CDR3 sequences, roughly a fifth seen once, with 50% to 65% in the top ten. Concerning this clonotype itself: Its target is not known.

On the basis of clinical symptoms, serum thyroxine and TRAb, thyroid ultrasound and orbital computed tomography, diagnoses were made. There are 16 residues in the CDR3. With V trimmed by 5 bases and J by 2 bases, 5 bases remained unmatched. Per the germline V gene, CDR1 is MDHEN and CDR2 is SYDVKM. The chain links TRBV28 to TRBJ2-7; 14 bases are a match to TRBD2. The source material was blood. The source of this sequence is a woman aged 45-65 years with Graves' hyperthyroidism. The CDR3 sequence is CASSRTSGGKTYEQYF. CDR3 sequence (DNA): TGTGCCAGCAGTAGGACTAGCGGGGGGAAGACCTACGAGCAGTACTTC.